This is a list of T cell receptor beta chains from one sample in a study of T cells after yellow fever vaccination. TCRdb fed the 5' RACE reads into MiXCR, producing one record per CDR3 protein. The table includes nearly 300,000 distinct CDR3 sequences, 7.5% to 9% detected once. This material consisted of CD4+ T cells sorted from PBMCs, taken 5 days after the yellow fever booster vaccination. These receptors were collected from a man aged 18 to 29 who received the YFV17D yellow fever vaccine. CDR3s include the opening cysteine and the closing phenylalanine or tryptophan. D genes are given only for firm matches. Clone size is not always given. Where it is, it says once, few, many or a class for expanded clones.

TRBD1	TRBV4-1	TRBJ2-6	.	CASSHPRGQILASGANVLTF	TGCGCCAGCAGCCATCCACGGGGACAGATCCTGGCCTCTGGGGCCAACGTCCTGACTTTC
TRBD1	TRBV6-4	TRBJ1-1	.	CAGSTGEAFF	TGTGCCGGATCGACAGGGGAAGCTTTCTTT
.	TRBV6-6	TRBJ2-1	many	CASSGWTGGQFNEQFF	TGTGCCAGCAGTGGATGGACCGGGGGACAGTTCAATGAGCAGTTCTTC
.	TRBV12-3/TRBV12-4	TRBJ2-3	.	CASTGTPGTDTQYF	TGTGCCAGCACCGGGACCCCGGGGACAGATACGCAGTATTTT
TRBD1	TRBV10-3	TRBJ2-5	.	CAITRDRQETQYF	TGTGCCATCACCAGGGACAGACAAGAGACCCAGTACTTC
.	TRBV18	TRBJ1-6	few	CASSQSWDLNSPLHF	TGTGCCAGCTCACAATCCTGGGATTTGAATTCACCCCTCCACTTT
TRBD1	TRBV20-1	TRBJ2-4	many	CSGKGTAQLAKNIQYF	TGCAGTGGTAAAGGGACAGCTCAGCTAGCCAAAAACATTCAGTACTTC
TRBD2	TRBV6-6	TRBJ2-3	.	CASSTTSGGADTQYF	TGTGCCAGCAGCACCACTAGCGGGGGGGCAGATACGCAGTATTTT
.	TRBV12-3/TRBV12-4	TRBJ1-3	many	CASRDSSSGNTIYF	TGTGCCAGCCGCGACAGTTCCTCTGGAAACACCATATATTTT
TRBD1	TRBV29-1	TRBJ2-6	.	CSATLGQGSSGANVLTF	TGCAGCGCTACATTAGGACAGGGGAGCTCTGGGGCCAACGTCCTGACTTTC
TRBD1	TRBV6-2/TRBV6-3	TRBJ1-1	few	CASSPPGTGNTEAFF	TGTGCCAGCAGCCCGCCCGGGACAGGGAACACTGAAGCTTTCTTT
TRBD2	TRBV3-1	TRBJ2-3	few	CASSRYPPSGGAPDTQYF	TGTGCCAGCAGCCGGTACCCCCCCAGCGGGGGGGCCCCAGATACGCAGTATTTT
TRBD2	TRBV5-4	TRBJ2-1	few	CASSTGGVSYNEQFF	TGTGCCAGCAGCACCGGGGGGGTCTCCTACAATGAGCAGTTCTTC
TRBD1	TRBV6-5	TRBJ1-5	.	CASSDGTGSNQPQHF	TGTGCCAGCAGCGACGGGACAGGGAGCAATCAGCCCCAGCATTTT